The next 30 T cell receptor beta chains were all read from a single sample in a study of blood T cell repertoires in COVID-19. Generated by immunoSEQ multiplex PCR, the TCRdb table keeps only in-frame clones and is missing some. The sample holds 210,000 or so clones; around 81% are singletons and the top ten take 7% to 8.5%. Material for sequencing was PBMCs or T cells enriched from blood (not recorded which). The receptors derive from a woman between 40 and 55 years old with acute COVID-19.

About this clone: Mismatch with germline at one junction end may stem from a read error. The chain links TRBV18 to TRBJ1-5; D gene unclear. The CDR3 has 13 amino acids. Germline loops: CDR1 KGHSH, CDR2 LQKENI. DNA of the CDR3: TGTGCCAGCTCACTAGGTAGCGATCAGCCCCAGCATTTT. Translated: CASSLGSDQPQHF.

This clone was found once. This chain joins TRBV28 and TRBJ1-6; D not certain. Germline CDR1 and CDR2: MDHEN and SYDVKM. V gave up 0 bases and J gave up 9 bases, with 12 bases separating them. This CDR3 is built from 15 residues. In DNA form, the CDR3 reads TGTGCCAGCAGTTTATGGGGCAGCCTGGGTTCACCCCTCCACTTT. It is translated as CASSLWGSLGSPLHF.

The count of this clone is one. This chain joins TRBV14 and TRBJ2-2, with D possibly matching TRBD2 (5 bases). Per the germline V gene, CDR1 is SGHDN and CDR2 is FVKESK. V lost 1 base and J 5 bases, leaving 20 bases between the germline ends. The CDR3 has 18 residues. CDR3 sequence reads: CASSQGSVGVGSTGELFF. The CDR3 DNA reads TGTGCCAGCAGCCAAGGCAGCGTCGGGGTTGGGAGTACCGGGGAGCTGTTTTTT.

Notes on this clone: The junction departs from germline at one end; a sequencing error may be responsible. This rearrangement joins TRBV28 to TRBJ1-5, with a weak D call TRBD1 (5 bases). Germline assignment: CDR1 MDHEN and CDR2 SYDVKM. CDR3 length equals 11 residues. CDR3 loop: CASSAGTIGAF. CDR3 nucleotide sequence: TGTGCCAGCAGTGCAGGAACGATAGGGGCTTTT.

V usage is TRBV9 and J usage is TRBJ2-3, with 10 bases lining up with TRBD2. This CDR3 contains 16 residues. V dropped 4 bases and J dropped 6; count of bases not matched to a gene: 11. Germline V gene lookup returns CDR1 SGDLS and CDR2 YYNGEE. The CDR3 DNA sequence: TGTGCCAGCAGCAAGGCAGCGGGGGGGCACCCTGATACGCAGTATTTT. This sequence encodes CASSKAAGGHPDTQYF. Full variable domain (missing parts from reference TRBV9 and TRBJ2-3): DSGVTQTPKHLITATGQRVTLRCSPRSGDLSVYWYQQSLDQGLQFLIQYYNGEERAKGNILERFSAQQFPDLHSELNLSSLELGDSALYFCASSKAAGGHPDTQYFGPGTRLTVL.

The chain employs TRBV19 and TRBJ2-6, with 10 bases matching TRBD1. CDR1 and CDR2 from the germline V gene are LNHDA and SQIVND (reference sequence). With 3 bases clipped from V and 0 bases from J, the junction kept 5 bases outside the gene matches. The CDR3 is 18 residues long. The CDR3 DNA reads TGTGCCAGTAGTATTAGGGACAGGGGAGCCTCTGGGGCCAACGTCCTGACTTTC. Translating it yields CASSIRDRGASGANVLTF.

The rearrangement joins TRBV6-2 or TRBV6-3 to TRBJ2-1, with 7 bases lining up with TRBD2. Germline lookup yields CDR1 MNHEY and CDR2 SVGEGT. Unmatched junction bases numbered 12, after V lost 6 bases and J lost 7 bases. The CDR3 consists of 15 residues. CDR3 loop: CASSRPGRERNEQFF. In DNA form, the CDR3 reads TGTGCCAGCAGCCGCCCGGGGCGGGAGAGGAATGAGCAGTTCTTC.

The genes are TRBV9 and TRBJ1-6; 9 bases are a match to TRBD1. The CDR3 is made up of 13 amino acids. V shed 4 bases and J 13 bases; nucleotides not matched to a gene: 6. CDR1 is SGDLS and CDR2 is YYNGEE in the germline V gene. The CDR3 DNA is TGTGCCAGCAGCAGCGACAGGGGGTTCCCCCTCCACTTT. Residues: CASSSDRGFPLHF.

CDR3 DNA sequence: TGTGCCAGCTCCCTACCGGGAACGAACACCGGGGAGCTGTTTTTT. Its protein is CASSLPGTNTGELFF. The chain has TRBV18 and TRBJ2-2; a weak D match, TRBD2 (5 bases). The CDR3 is made up of 15 amino acids. The V and J ends lost 6 bases and 0 bases respectively, with 11 bases between them. Germline-derived CDR1 and CDR2 are KGHSH and LQKENI.

To note about this clone: Other DNA sequences from this sample encode an identical CDR3 as well. V and J are TRBV5-1 and TRBJ1-1; TRBD1 matches 7 bases. Germline-derived CDR1 and CDR2 are SGHRS and YFSETQ. The CDR3 loop spans 14 amino acids. V dropped 5 bases and J dropped 0; count of bases not matched to a gene: 4. The CDR3 loop reads CASSRGQLNTEAFF. The DNA of the CDR3 is TGCGCCAGCAGTCGGGGACAGTTGAACACTGAAGCTTTCTTT.

The chain couples TRBV7-3 to TRBJ1-1; tentative D call: TRBD1 (6 bases). V was trimmed by 5 bases and J by 0 bases, leaving 10 bases between them. The CDR3 totals 14 residues. The germline gives CDR1 SGHTA, CDR2 FQGTGA. CDR3 residues: CASSIQGMNTEAFF. CDR3 nucleotide sequence: TGTGCCAGCAGCATACAGGGCATGAACACTGAAGCTTTCTTT.

This clone showed up just a few times. The V and J genes are TRBV3-1 (or the pseudogene TRBV3-2) and TRBJ1-5; D may be TRBD1 (5 bases). The CDR3 runs 17 residues. Germline V gene lookup returns CDR1 LGHDT and CDR2 YNNKEL (reference sequence). V lost 0 bases and J 1 base, leaving 13 bases between the germline ends. In DNA form, the CDR3 reads TGTGCCAGCAGCCAAGATCACGGCGGGGACAGCAATCAGCCCCAGCATTTT. Protein sequence: CASSQDHGGDSNQPQHF.

This clone was detected once. The chain has TRBV12-3 or TRBV12-4 and TRBJ2-3; no firm D call. Trimming stripped 6 bases from V and 7 bases from J, with 8 bases between. The CDR3 is 11 amino acids. In nucleotides, the CDR3 is TGTGCCAGCAGGAGAGACTATACGCAGTATTTT. Protein: CASRRDYTQYF.

V gene TRBV7-6 combines with J gene TRBJ1-1; D is unclear. Trimming left V 1 base short and J 0 bases short, with 12 bases between. From germline, CDR1 is SGHVS and CDR2 FNYEAQ. CDR3 length: 16 residues. In DNA, the CDR3 is TGTGCCAGCAGCTTAGGGACTACACGGGTGAACACTGAAGCTTTCTTT. The encoded protein is CASSLGTTRVNTEAFF.

The V and J genes are TRBV5-4 and TRBJ2-7; 8 nucleotides match TRBD1. V dropped 5 bases and J dropped 0; count of bases not matched to a gene: 7. CDR3 size: 15 residues. CDR1 is SGHNT, CDR2 YYREEE, per germline (reference sequence). In nucleotides, the CDR3 is TGTGCCAGCAGACAAACAGGGGGGAGCTCCTACGAGCAGTACTTC. Translation: CASRQTGGSSYEQYF.

The chain uses TRBV18 and TRBJ1-3, with D possibly TRBD1 on 5 matching bases. The germline CDR1 and CDR2 sequences are KGHSH and LQKENI. Trimming took 1 base from V and 8 from J, leaving 9 bases between them. The CDR3 covers 13 residues. The DNA for the CDR3 is TGTGCCAGCTCACCACGCAGGGTTGACACCATATATTTT. Amino acid sequence: CASSPRRVDTIYF. Combining the CDR3 with reference TRBV18 and TRBJ1-3 gives the whole variable domain NAGVMQNPRHLVRRRGQEARLRCSPMKGHSHVYWYRQLPEEGLKFMVYLQKENIIDESGMPKERFSAEFPKEGPSILRIQQVVRGDSAAYFCASSPRRVDTIYFGEGSWLTVV.

This chain connects TRBV7-2 to TRBJ2-1, with D perhaps matching TRBD2 (6 bases). V was clipped by 1 base and J by 4 bases, with 11 bases between them. The CDR3 runs to 15 residues. In germline, CDR1 is SGHTA, CDR2 FQGNSA. The CDR3: CASSLEGGEYNEQFF. The CDR3 bases are TGTGCCAGCAGCTTAGAGGGCGGGGAGTACAATGAGCAGTTCTTC.

The chain links TRBV29-1 to TRBJ2-2, with 8 bases identical to TRBD1. Germline V gives CDR1 SQVTM, CDR2 ANQGSEA. The J segment lost 2 bases and the V segment lost 5 bases, leaving 4 bases of the junction unmatched. The CDR3 has 14 amino acids. The CDR3 DNA reads as TGCAGCGTTACGGACAGGGTCAACACCGGGGAGCTGTTTTTT. It is translated as CSVTDRVNTGELFF.

This clone was observed a few times. The chain combines TRBV7-2 with TRBJ1-2; D call uncertain. The germline V and J ends were trimmed by 2 bases and 4 bases, with 14 bases remaining between them. The CDR3 length is 15 residues. Germline CDR1 reads SGHTA; CDR2 reads FQGNSA. The CDR3 loop reads CASSLSSPGSYGYTF. CDR3 coding DNA: TGTGCCAGCAGCTTATCTTCCCCCGGGAGCTATGGCTACACCTTC.

The V call is TRBV5-4, the J call TRBJ1-3; no definite D call. V lost 4 bases to trimming and J lost 2 bases, with 13 bases between them. This CDR3 contains 15 residues. Germline CDR1 is SGHNT and CDR2 is YYREEE (reference sequence). The CDR3 DNA reads as TGTGCCAGCAGCAAAACGAGGACTCCTGGAAACACCATATATTTT. Translating gives CASSKTRTPGNTIYF.

The chain combines TRBV19 with TRBJ1-3; TRBD1 agrees at 10 bases. The V gene end was trimmed by 4 bases and the J gene end by 2 bases; junction bases not matched to a gene: 5. CDR1 is LNHDA, CDR2 SQIVND, per germline (reference sequence). CDR3 length equals 16 residues. The chain's CDR3 is CASSRTDRGTGNTIYF. The CDR3 DNA follows: TGTGCCAGTAGTAGAACGGACAGGGGGACTGGAAACACCATATATTTT. Full variable domain (outside the CDR3, taken from reference TRBV19 and TRBJ1-3): DGGITQSPKYLFRKEGQNVTLSCEQNLNHDAMYWYRQDPGQGLRLIYYSQIVNDFQKGDIAEGYSVSREKKESFPLTVTSAQKNPTAFYLCASSRTDRGTGNTIYFGEGSWLTVV.

The rearrangement uses TRBV30 and TRBJ2-3; tentatively, D is TRBD2 (6 bases). Germline V gene lookup returns CDR1 GTSNPN and CDR2 SVGIG (reference sequence). CDR3 length: 15 residues. Deletions cut 0 bases from V and 5 bases from J, with 15 bases between. The CDR3 protein is CAWSVRGYGGDTQYF. The CDR3 coding sequence is TGTGCCTGGAGTGTACGGGGTTACGGGGGAGATACGCAGTATTTT.

The chain has TRBV15 and TRBJ1-5; 7 bases agree with TRBD1. The CDR3 spans 15 residues. The ends lost 2 bases at V and 2 bases at J; junction bases unmatched: 3. CDR1 is LNHNV, CDR2 YYDKDF, per germline (reference sequence). Written as DNA, the CDR3 is TGTGCCACCAGCAGACACAGGGGCGGCAATCAGCCCCAGCATTTT. It yields the protein CATSRHRGGNQPQHF.

The chain couples TRBV11-2 to TRBJ1-1; 8 nucleotides agree with TRBD1. V lost 4 bases to trimming and J lost 6 bases; unmatched junction nucleotides: 10. Looked up from germline, CDR1 is SGHAT and CDR2 is FQNNGV. The CDR3 runs to 15 residues. The CDR3 spells CASSSRTGPFSEAFF. The CDR3 coding sequence is TGTGCCAGCAGCTCACGGACAGGGCCCTTTTCTGAAGCTTTCTTT.

This chain links TRBV6-5 with TRBJ2-3; D ambiguous. Trimming took 7 bases from V and 7 from J, leaving 6 bases between them. Germline CDR1 and CDR2: MNHEY and SVGAGI. CDR3 length: 10 amino acids. CDR3 sequence: CASTLNTQYF. The CDR3 DNA is TGTGCCAGCACACTTAATACGCAGTATTTT.

DNA of the CDR3: TGTGCCAGCAGTATGGACAGGGGAACTAATGAAAAACTGTTTTTT. This gives the protein CASSMDRGTNEKLFF. This chain joins TRBV6-5 and TRBJ1-4; the match to TRBD1 covers 9 bases. The CDR3 contains 15 residues. The V gene's germline CDR1 is MNHEY and CDR2 SVGAGI. Trimming took 5 bases from V and 1 from J; bases not matched to a gene: 2.

This chain joins TRBV28 and TRBJ2-3, with 10 bases lining up with TRBD2. This CDR3 region has 15 residues. Germline V gene lookup returns CDR1 MDHEN and CDR2 SYDVKM. Trimming took 2 bases from V and 7 from J; bases not matched to a gene: 6. DNA for the CDR3: TGTGCCAGCAGTTTAAGCGGGGGGGCCCTATATACGCAGTATTTT. Amino acids: CASSLSGGALYTQYF.

In this sample, this clone turned up once. The chain recombines TRBV2 with TRBJ1-6, with D possibly being TRBD1 (6 bases). The germline CDR1 and CDR2 sequences are SNHLY and FYNNEI. The CDR3 is 14 residues long. The V and J ends lost 5 bases and 9 bases respectively, with 14 bases between them. The CDR3 coding sequence is TGTGCCAGCAGTTCCACAGGGCAGGGTTCACCCCTCCACTTT. Amino acids: CASSSTGQGSPLHF.

The V gene is TRBV20-1, the J gene TRBJ1-4; 9 nucleotides match TRBD1. J was trimmed by 4 bases and V by 3 bases; bases with no gene match: 21. The CDR3 runs 20 residues. CDR1 is DFQATT, CDR2 SNEGSKA, per germline (reference sequence). In DNA form, the CDR3 reads TGCAGTGCTAGTCCCGCCGGGACAGGGCGTAGAGGGTGGGTTAATGAAAAACTGTTTTTT. Residues: CSASPAGTGRRGWVNEKLFF.

The chain carries TRBV7-3 and TRBJ2-2; weak D call: TRBD2 (6 bases). In germline, CDR1 is SGHTA, CDR2 FQGTGA. Trimming left V 1 base short and J 1 base short, with 13 bases between. The CDR3 runs 17 residues. This CDR3 reads CASSLNLGDLNTGELFF. CDR3 DNA sequence: TGTGCCAGCAGCTTAAATTTGGGGGACTTGAACACCGGGGAGCTGTTTTTT.